This T cell receptor (beta chain) was found in a study of tumor-infiltrating lymphocytes in oesophageal squamous cell carcinoma. MiXCR, run by TCRdb on the PCR reads, gives a single entry per CDR3 protein. The sample yields 9,500 to 15,000 distinct CDR3 sequences, 50% to 65% seen once. V gave up 5 bases and J gave up 6 bases; unmatched junction bases: 6. The CDR3 is 15 amino acids. CDR1 is SGHVS, CDR2 FNYEAQ, per germline. The table lists this clonotype with many counts. The rearrangement uses TRBV7-6 and TRBJ2-2; 10 bases line up with TRBD1. The receptor comes from a female donor with esophageal squamous cell carcinoma. Source material: esophageal tumor tissue. The chain's CDR3 is CASSPGTGVAGELFF. In DNA, the CDR3 is TGTGCCAGCAGCCCAGGGACAGGGGTGGCCGGGGAGCTGTTTTTT.